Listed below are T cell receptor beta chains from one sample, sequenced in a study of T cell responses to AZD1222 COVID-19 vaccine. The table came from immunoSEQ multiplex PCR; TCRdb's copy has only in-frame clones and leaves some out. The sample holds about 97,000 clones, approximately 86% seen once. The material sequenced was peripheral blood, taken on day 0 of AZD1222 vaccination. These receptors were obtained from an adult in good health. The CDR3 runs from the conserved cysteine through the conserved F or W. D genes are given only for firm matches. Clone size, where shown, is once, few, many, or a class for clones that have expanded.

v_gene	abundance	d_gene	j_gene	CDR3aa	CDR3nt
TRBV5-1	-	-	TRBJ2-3	CASSLLQGTDTQYF	TGCGCCAGCAGCTTGCTGCAGGGCACAGATACGCAGTATTTT
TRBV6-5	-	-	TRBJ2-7	CASKTGELSYEQYF	TGTGCCAGCAAAACGGGAGAGCTTTCCTACGAGCAGTACTTC
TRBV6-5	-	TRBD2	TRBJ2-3	CATRRLMGGTDTQYF	TGTGCCACCCGCCGCCTCATGGGGGGGACAGATACGCAGTATTTT
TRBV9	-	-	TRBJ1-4	CASSLGGQDNEKLFF	TGTGCCAGCAGCCTAGGTGGGCAGGATAATGAAAAACTGTTTTTT
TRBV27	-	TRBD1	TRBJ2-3	CASSSYDRGKLTQYF	TGTGCCAGCAGTTCCTATGACAGGGGAAAGCTCACGCAGTATTTT
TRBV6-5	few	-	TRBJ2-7	CASSPSGRGSYEQYF	TGTGCCAGCAGTCCCTCGGGCAGGGGCTCCTACGAGCAGTACTTC
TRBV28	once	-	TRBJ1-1	CASSLAGRYTEAFF	TGTGCCAGCAGTTTGGCAGGGAGGTACACTGAAGCTTTCTTT
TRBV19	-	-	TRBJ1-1	CASRRNTEAFF	TGTGCCAGTAGGAGGAACACTGAAGCTTTCTTT
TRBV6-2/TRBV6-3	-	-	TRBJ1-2	CASSYRAVGSYGYTF	TGTGCCAGCAGTTACAGGGCCGTAGGATCCTATGGCTACACCTTC
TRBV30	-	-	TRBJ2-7	CAWSASMRSREQYF	TGTGCCTGGAGTGCCTCTATGAGGTCTCGGGAGCAGTACTTC
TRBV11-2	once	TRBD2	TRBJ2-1	CASSLETSLAGDDEQFF	TGTGCCAGCAGCCTAGAAACCTCACTAGCGGGAGACGATGAGCAGTTCTTC
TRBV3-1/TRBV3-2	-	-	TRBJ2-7	CASSTYSRTDSYEQYF	TGTGCCAGCAGCACGTACTCAAGGACGGACTCCTACGAGCAGTACTTC
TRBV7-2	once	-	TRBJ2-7	CASRTTGHEQYF	TGTGCCAGCAGAACCACAGGGCACGAGCAGTACTTC
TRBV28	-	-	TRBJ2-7	CASSSDQTYEQYF	TGTGCCAGCAGTTCGGACCAGACCTACGAGCAGTACTTC
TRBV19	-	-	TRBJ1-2	CASSQGVGNGYTF	TGTGCCAGTAGCCAAGGGGTGGGTAATGGCTACACCTTC
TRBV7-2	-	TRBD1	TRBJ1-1	CASSYLSGQRNTEAFF	TGTGCCAGCAGTTACCTATCGGGACAGAGAAACACTGAAGCTTTCTTT
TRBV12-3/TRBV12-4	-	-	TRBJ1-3	CASTPDSGNTIYF	TGTGCCAGCACCCCGGACAGTGGAAACACCATATATTTT
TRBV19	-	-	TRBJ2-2	CASSYHRDTGELFF	TGTGCCAGTAGTTACCACAGGGACACCGGGGAGCTGTTTTTT
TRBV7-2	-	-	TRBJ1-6	CASWSAGGVSPLHF	TGTGCCAGCTGGAGCGCGGGGGGGGTCTCACCCCTCCACTTT
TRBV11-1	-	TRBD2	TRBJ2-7	CASSLRVAGRYEQYF	TGTGCCAGCAGCTTACGGGTAGCGGGAAGGTACGAGCAGTACTTC
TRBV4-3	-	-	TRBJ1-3	CASSQGAKNTIYF	TGCGCCAGCAGCCAAGGTGCGAAAAACACCATATATTTT
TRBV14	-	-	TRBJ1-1	CASSQEAGGITEAFF	TGTGCCAGCAGCCAAGAGGCTGGGGGGATCACTGAAGCTTTCTTT
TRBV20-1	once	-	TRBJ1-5	CSAGVQPQHF	TGCAGTGCTGGGGTTCAGCCCCAGCATTTT
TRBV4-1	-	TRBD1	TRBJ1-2	CASSQEIRTGLFGYTF	TGCGCCAGCAGCCAAGAAATTCGGACAGGGTTGTTTGGCTACACCTTC
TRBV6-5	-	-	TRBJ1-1	CATGRGNTEAFF	TGTGCCACGGGGAGGGGGAACACTGAAGCTTTCTTT
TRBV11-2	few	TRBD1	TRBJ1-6	CASSLEPGGNSPLHF	TGTGCCAGCAGCTTAGAACCAGGGGGTAATTCACCCCTCCACTTT
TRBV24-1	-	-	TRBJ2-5	CATSVGSMVETQYF	TGTGCCACCAGTGTCGGGAGCATGGTAGAGACCCAGTACTTC
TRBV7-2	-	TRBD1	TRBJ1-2	CASRTGGVYGYTF	TGTGCCAGCCGGACAGGGGGGGTGTATGGCTACACCTTC
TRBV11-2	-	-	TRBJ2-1	CASSLGAQSYNEQFF	TGTGCCAGCAGCTTAGGGGCCCAGTCCTACAATGAGCAGTTCTTC
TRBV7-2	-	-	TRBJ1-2	CASSSLNGYTF	TGTGCCAGCAGCTCCCTCAATGGCTACACCTTC
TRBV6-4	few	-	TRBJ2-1	CASSDTDGSYNEQFF	TGTGCCAGCAGTGACACGGACGGATCCTACAATGAGCAGTTCTTC
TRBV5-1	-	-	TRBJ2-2	CASSLPAKYTGELFF	TGCGCCAGCAGCTTGCCAGCGAAATACACCGGGGAGCTGTTTTTT
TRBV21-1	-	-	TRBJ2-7	CASRSSPSSRESHEQYF	TGTGCCAGCAGGTCGTCCCCTTCCTCGCGGGAATCCCACGAGCAGTACTTC
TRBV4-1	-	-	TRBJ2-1	CASSPDSYSLSSYNEQFF	TGCGCCAGCAGCCCGGACAGTTACTCCTTAAGCTCCTACAATGAGCAGTTCTTC
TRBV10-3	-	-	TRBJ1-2	CATYTQGDYGYTF	TGTGCCACGTACACGCAGGGCGACTATGGCTACACCTTC
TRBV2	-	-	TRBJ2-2	CASRQETNAGELFF	TGTGCCAGCAGGCAGGAGACGAACGCCGGGGAGCTGTTTTTT
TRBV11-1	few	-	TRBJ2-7	CASSLEPRAGEQYF	TGTGCCAGCAGCTTAGAGCCTAGGGCGGGCGAGCAGTACTTC
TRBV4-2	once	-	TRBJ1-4	CASSQDTRGRTNEKLFF	TGTGCCAGCAGCCAAGATACAAGGGGCAGAACTAATGAAAAACTGTTTTTT
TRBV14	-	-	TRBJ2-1	CASSQDNDFQEVNEQFF	TGTGCCAGCAGCCAAGATAACGACTTTCAAGAAGTCAATGAGCAGTTCTTC
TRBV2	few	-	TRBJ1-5	CASSYISNQPQHF	TGTGCCAGCAGTTATATTAGCAATCAGCCCCAGCATTTT
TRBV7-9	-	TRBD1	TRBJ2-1	CASSPQGGQYNEQFF	TGTGCCAGCAGCCCACAAGGGGGACAGTACAATGAGCAGTTCTTC